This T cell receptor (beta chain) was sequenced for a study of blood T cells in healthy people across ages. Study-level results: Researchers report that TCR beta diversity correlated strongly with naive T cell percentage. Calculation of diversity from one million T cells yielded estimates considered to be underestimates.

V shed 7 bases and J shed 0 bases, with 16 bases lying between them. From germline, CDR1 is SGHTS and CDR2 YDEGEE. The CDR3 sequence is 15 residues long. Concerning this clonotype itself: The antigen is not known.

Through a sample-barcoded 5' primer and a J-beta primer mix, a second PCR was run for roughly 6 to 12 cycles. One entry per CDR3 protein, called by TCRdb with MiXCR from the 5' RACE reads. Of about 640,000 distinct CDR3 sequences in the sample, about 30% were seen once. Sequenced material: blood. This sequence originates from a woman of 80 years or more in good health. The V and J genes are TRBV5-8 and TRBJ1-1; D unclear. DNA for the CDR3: TGTGCCAGCCTCATCGGTCTCCGGATGAACACTGAAGCTTTCTTT. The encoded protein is CASLIGLRMNTEAFF.